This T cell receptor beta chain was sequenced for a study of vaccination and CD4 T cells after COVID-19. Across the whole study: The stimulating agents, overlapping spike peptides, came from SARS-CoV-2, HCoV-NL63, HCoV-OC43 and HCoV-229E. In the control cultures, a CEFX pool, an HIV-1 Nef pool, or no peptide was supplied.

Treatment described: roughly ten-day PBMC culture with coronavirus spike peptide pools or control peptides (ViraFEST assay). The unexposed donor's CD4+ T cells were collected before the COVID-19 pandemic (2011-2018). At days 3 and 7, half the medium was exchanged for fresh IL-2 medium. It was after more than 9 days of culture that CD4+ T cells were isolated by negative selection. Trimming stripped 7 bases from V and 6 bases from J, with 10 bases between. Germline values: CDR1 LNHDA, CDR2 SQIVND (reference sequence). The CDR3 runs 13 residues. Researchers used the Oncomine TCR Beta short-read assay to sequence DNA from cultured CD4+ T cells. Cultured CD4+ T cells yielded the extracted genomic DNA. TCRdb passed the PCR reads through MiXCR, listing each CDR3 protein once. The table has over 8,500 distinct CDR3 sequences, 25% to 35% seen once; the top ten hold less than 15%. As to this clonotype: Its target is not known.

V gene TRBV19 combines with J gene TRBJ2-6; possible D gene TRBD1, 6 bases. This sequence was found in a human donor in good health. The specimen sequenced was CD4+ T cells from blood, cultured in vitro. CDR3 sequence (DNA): TGTGCCAGTACCTACAGGGAGGCCAACGTCCTGACTTTC. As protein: CASTYREANVLTF.